Listed here is a single T cell receptor (beta chain). The germline gene is not matched at one end of the junction; a read error may be the cause. RNA transcripts served as the template for amplifying TCR beta CDR3 regions. HTBI primers drove first-round RT-PCR of the TCR CDR3. One entry per CDR3 protein, called by TCRdb with MiXCR from the multiplex PCR reads. The sample contains 360,000 or so distinct CDR3 sequences, about 19% of which appear only once. The germline gives CDR1 MNHNS, CDR2 SASEGT. CDR3 length: 15 residues. The data were obtained in a study of T cells in Graves' hyperthyroidism and ophthalmopathy.

The TCR sequence derives from a woman aged 18 to 35 with Graves' hyperthyroidism. The chain couples TRBV6-1 to TRBJ2-7; D call uncertain. The source material was blood. The CDR3 sequence: CASSGVETRSFEQYF. The CDR3, as DNA: TGTGCCAGCAGTGGAGTGGAGACACGCTCCTTCGAGCAGTACTTC.